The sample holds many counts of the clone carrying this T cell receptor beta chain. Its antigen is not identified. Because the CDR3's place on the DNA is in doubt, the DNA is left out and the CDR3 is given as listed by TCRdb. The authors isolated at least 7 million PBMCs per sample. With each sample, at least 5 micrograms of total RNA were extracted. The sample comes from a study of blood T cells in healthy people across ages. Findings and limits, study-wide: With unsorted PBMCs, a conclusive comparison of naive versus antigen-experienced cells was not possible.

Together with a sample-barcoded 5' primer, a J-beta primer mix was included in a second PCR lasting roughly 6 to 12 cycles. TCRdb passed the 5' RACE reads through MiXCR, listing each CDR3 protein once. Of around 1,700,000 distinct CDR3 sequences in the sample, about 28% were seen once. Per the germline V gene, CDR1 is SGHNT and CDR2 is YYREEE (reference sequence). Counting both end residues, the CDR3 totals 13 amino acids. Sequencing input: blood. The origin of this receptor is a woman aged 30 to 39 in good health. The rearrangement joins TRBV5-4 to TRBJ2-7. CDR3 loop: CASSLEFFGEQYF.